One and the same sample provided the 10 T cell receptor beta chains below, sequenced in a study of T-cell reconstitution after alpha-beta-depleted transplantation in children. As it was prepared, the TCRbeta library received unique molecular identifiers. From the PCR reads, TCRdb called clonotypes with MiXCR, one entry per CDR3 protein. The sample lists roughly 570,000 distinct CDR3 sequences, roughly 27% occurring once. The specimen comprised PBMCs, sampled before TCRalphabeta/CD19-depleted stem cell transplant. These receptors all come from a boy less than two years old with Wiskott-Aldrich syndrome, due to receive a stem cell transplant.

This clonotype was detected only a few times. This chain links TRBV24-1 with TRBJ2-5, with 9 bases lining up with TRBD2. This CDR3 is built from 16 residues. J was trimmed by 4 bases and V by 2 bases; bases with no gene match: 7. The germline V gene has CDR1 KGHDR and CDR2 SFDVKD. This chain's CDR3 is CATSDYATSGLETQYF. CDR3 nucleotides: TGTGCCACCAGTGATTATGCGACTAGCGGATTAGAGACCCAGTACTTC.

This clonotype showed up just a few times. The DNA of the CDR3 is TGTGCCAGTAGTATCGGCAGGGGGGACTACGAGCAGTACTTC. Protein sequence: CASSIGRGDYEQYF. The chain employs TRBV19 and TRBJ2-7, with a possible D match to TRBD1 (7 bases). Germline CDR1 and CDR2: LNHDA and SQIVND (reference sequence). This CDR3 is 14 amino acids long. V was cut by 3 bases and J by 3 bases, with 12 bases left in between.

V usage is TRBV5-1 and J usage is TRBJ2-5; D not resolved. The CDR3 spans 15 residues. The germline V gene has CDR1 SGHRS and CDR2 YFSETQ. Trimming stripped 2 bases from V and 2 bases from J, with 13 bases between. The CDR3 loop reads CASSFFSRLQETQYF. DNA for the CDR3: TGCGCCAGCAGCTTCTTCAGTCGACTTCAAGAGACCCAGTACTTC. Drawing the rest from reference TRBV5-1 and TRBJ2-5, the complete variable domain is KAGVTQTPRYLIKTRGQQVTLSCSPISGHRSVSWYQQTPGQGLQFLFEYFSETQRNKGNFPGRFSGRQFSNSRSEMNVSTLELGDSALYLCASSFFSRLQETQYFGPGTRLLVL.

The chain is built from TRBV20-1 and TRBJ2-7; TRBD2 matches 10 bases. V lost 3 bases to trimming and J lost 3 bases; unmatched junction nucleotides: 5. There are 14 residues in the CDR3. Germline V CDR1 and CDR2: DFQATT, SNEGSKA (reference sequence). As DNA, the CDR3 is TGCAGTGCTAGGGGCCCTAGCGGGGGCTACGAGCAGTACTTC. Protein: CSARGPSGGYEQYF.

This chain links TRBV11-2 with TRBJ2-4, with D uncertain. Germline values: CDR1 SGHAT, CDR2 FQNNGV. The V and J ends lost 5 bases and 1 base respectively, with 24 bases between them. The CDR3 length is 19 residues. CDR3 in DNA: TGTGCCAGCAGCCATCCCCGGGCAGGACCGTCGGGCGCCAAAAACATTCAGTACTTC. It encodes CASSHPRAGPSGAKNIQYF.

This sequence joins TRBV12-3 or TRBV12-4 and TRBJ2-3; TRBD1 aligns across 7 bases. The CDR3 contains 15 residues. V lost 1 base, J lost 3 bases, and 4 bases stayed unmatched. CDR3 DNA sequence: TGTGCCAGCAGTTTAGATGCAGGGGGTACAGATACGCAGTATTTT. Its protein is CASSLDAGGTDTQYF.

This clonotype turned up a few times. This sequence joins TRBV20-1 and TRBJ1-1; no definite D call. The CDR3 contains 11 residues. Looked up from germline, CDR1 is DFQATT and CDR2 is SNEGSKA (reference sequence). V lost 6 bases and J 8 bases, leaving 13 bases between the germline ends. CDR3: CSASIVAEAFF. Here the CDR3 DNA reads TGCAGTGCATCGATAGTTGCCGAAGCTTTCTTT.

The chain has TRBV5-1 and TRBJ2-1; 10 nucleotides match TRBD2. This CDR3 comprises 14 residues. The germline gives CDR1 SGHRS, CDR2 YFSETQ. After removal of 4 bases from V and 7 bases from J, the junction contained 5 bases not matched to a gene. CDR3 DNA: TGCGCCAGCAGCCTCTCTAGCGGGAGTAATGAGCAGTTCTTC. It encodes CASSLSSGSNEQFF.

This clonotype was observed a few times. This chain connects TRBV29-1 to TRBJ2-1, with D maybe TRBD2 (6 bases). V was pared by 6 bases and J by 4 bases, with 10 bases between. The CDR3 spans 12 residues. The germline V gene has CDR1 SQVTM and CDR2 ANQGSEA. The DNA for the CDR3 is TGCAGCGTCGTTAGCGGTTACAATGAGCAGTTCTTC. Amino acids: CSVVSGYNEQFF.

The chain links TRBV20-1 to TRBJ2-1, with 12 bases matching TRBD2. This CDR3 contains 15 residues. Germline CDR1 reads DFQATT; CDR2 reads SNEGSKA (reference sequence). The V and J ends lost 6 bases and 8 bases, in that order; junction bases with no gene match: 11. The CDR3 coding sequence is TGCAGTGCCTCCCCGCTAGCGGGAGGGCTTTATGAGCAGTTCTTC. Protein: CSASPLAGGLYEQFF.